A single sample is the source of the 31 T cell receptor beta chains below, sequenced in a study of blood T cell repertoires in COVID-19. Assay: immunoSEQ multiplex PCR; the TCRdb copy retains only in-frame clones and omits some. Of around 300,000 clones listed, roughly nine tenths are singletons. The sequenced sample consisted of peripheral blood. Source of these receptors: a man between 45 and 60 years old with acute or convalescent COVID-19.

With regard to this clone: The sample contains more than one DNA sequence encoding this CDR3. The chain couples TRBV2 to TRBJ2-5, with 9 bases aligning to TRBD2. With 6 bases clipped from V and 2 bases from J, the junction kept 4 bases outside the gene matches. Looked up from germline, CDR1 is SNHLY and CDR2 is FYNNEI. This CDR3 is 14 amino acids long. The CDR3 DNA reads TGTGCCAGCAGCGGAGCGGGGGGACAAGAGACCCAGTACTTC. Residues: CASSGAGGQETQYF.

The chain couples TRBV10-3 to TRBJ2-7; D may be TRBD2 (6 bases). CDR3 length equals 12 residues. Germline values: CDR1 ENHRY, CDR2 SYGVKD. Trimming cost V 7 bases and J 2 bases, with 9 bases left between them. The CDR3 is CAINGGTYEQYF. Written as DNA, the CDR3 is TGTGCCATCAACGGAGGGACCTACGAGCAGTACTTC.

CDR3 region: CAISEPPRQNSYEQYF. Here the CDR3 DNA reads TGTGCCATCAGTGAGCCCCCCCGACAGAACTCCTACGAGCAGTACTTC. V and J are TRBV10-3 and TRBJ2-7; a weak D match, TRBD1 (5 bases). CDR1 and CDR2 (germline): ENHRY, SYGVKD. With 2 bases removed from V and 0 bases from J, the gap between germline ends came to 14 bases. This CDR3 region has 16 residues.

This chain links TRBV5-1 with TRBJ2-7, with D uncertain. The CDR3 covers 14 residues. V lost 3 bases to trimming and J lost 5 bases, with 15 bases between them. Germline loops: CDR1 SGHRS, CDR2 YFSETQ. CDR3 sequence reads: CASSWATPNDEQYF. The DNA of the CDR3 is TGCGCCAGCAGCTGGGCCACTCCTAACGACGAGCAGTACTTC.

This clone was detected only a few times. Other nucleotide sequences from this sample produce the same CDR3. The chain joins TRBV12-3 or TRBV12-4 to TRBJ1-2; 8 nucleotides align to TRBD1. J gave up 4 bases and V 6 bases, and 4 bases lay outside the gene matches. The CDR3 is 13 residues long. The CDR3 protein is CASSSGQGYGYTF. In DNA form, the CDR3 reads TGTGCCAGCAGCTCTGGACAGGGCTATGGCTACACCTTC.

V gene TRBV9 combines with J gene TRBJ2-3, with a weak D call TRBD1 (7 bases). The CDR3 is 15 amino acids. Trimming pared 6 bases from V and 1 base from J, leaving 15 bases between. Germline CDR1 SGDLS, CDR2 YYNGEE. The chain's CDR3 is CASTHQGGGTDTQYF. CDR3 bases: TGTGCCAGCACCCACCAGGGGGGAGGCACAGATACGCAGTATTTT. Using reference TRBV9 and TRBJ2-3 for the parts outside the CDR3, the full variable domain is DSGVTQTPKHLITATGQRVTLRCSPRSGDLSVYWYQQSLDQGLQFLIQYYNGEERAKGNILERFSAQQFPDLHSELNLSSLELGDSALYFCASTHQGGGTDTQYFGPGTRLTVL.

The CDR3 loop is CASSPAGPGDTQYF. Here the CDR3 DNA reads TGTGCCAGCTCACCGGCAGGGCCAGGAGATACGCAGTATTTT. The rearrangement joins TRBV18 to TRBJ2-3; a weak D match, TRBD1 (5 bases). V shed 3 bases and J shed 5 bases, with 12 bases lying between them. CDR1 KGHSH and CDR2 LQKENI come from the germline V gene. The CDR3 has 14 amino acids.

Concerning this clone itself: Other DNA sequences within the sample encode an identical CDR3. The V and J genes are TRBV18 and TRBJ1-1; D is possibly TRBD1 (5 bases). This CDR3 region has 12 residues. Trimming stripped 6 bases from V and 3 bases from J, with 8 bases between. Per germline, CDR1 KGHSH and CDR2 LQKENI. CDR3 protein: CASSPGDTEAFF. Here the CDR3 DNA reads TGTGCCAGCTCCCCGGGGGACACTGAAGCTTTCTTT.

The chain couples TRBV5-4 to TRBJ2-7, with D maybe TRBD2 (5 bases). Germline-derived CDR1 and CDR2 are SGHNT and YYREEE (reference sequence). This CDR3 region has 15 residues. Deletions cut 1 base from V and 3 bases from J, with 14 bases between. The CDR3 region is CASSLLSSQFYEQYF. The DNA for the CDR3 is TGTGCCAGCAGCTTGCTGTCTAGCCAATTCTACGAGCAGTACTTC.

There are a few counts of this clone. The chain joins TRBV7-3 to TRBJ1-1; TRBD1 is a possible D gene (6 bases). The CDR3 loop spans 16 amino acids. The ends were cut back, 1 base at V and 1 base at J, with 13 bases in the middle. CDR1 is SGHTA, CDR2 FQGTGA, per germline. The CDR3 region has the DNA TGTGCCAGCAGCTTAATGACCGGGACATCGAACACTGAAGCTTTCTTT. The encoded protein is CASSLMTGTSNTEAFF. The full variable domain, with the rest looked up from reference TRBV7-3 and TRBJ1-1, is GAGVSQTPSNKVTEKGKYVELRCDPISGHTALYWYRQSLGQGPEFLIYFQGTGAADDSGLPNDRFFAVRPEGSVSTLKIQRTERGDSAVYLCASSLMTGTSNTEAFFGQGTRLTVV.

The chain joins TRBV7-2 to TRBJ1-4; 7 bases match TRBD1. Trimming took 4 bases from V and 8 from J; bases not matched to a gene: 10. CDR1 and CDR2 from the germline V gene are SGHTA and FQGNSA. The CDR3 consists of 15 residues. The DNA for the CDR3 is TGTGCCAGCAGCTCAACAGGGGTGGATTGGGAAAAACTGTTTTTT. Translated: CASSSTGVDWEKLFF.

This chain links TRBV13 with TRBJ2-2; D may be TRBD1 (6 bases). V lost 5 bases to trimming and J lost 5 bases, with 15 bases between them. Germline V gene sequence: CDR1 PRHDT, CDR2 FYEKMQ (reference sequence). The CDR3 spans 15 residues. CDR3 loop: CASSPWGPETGELFF. As DNA, the CDR3 is TGTGCCAGCAGCCCATGGGGGCCGGAGACCGGGGAGCTGTTTTTT. The full variable domain, with the rest looked up from reference TRBV13 and TRBJ2-2, is AAGVIQSPRHLIKEKRETATLKCYPIPRHDTVYWYQQGPGQDPQFLISFYEKMQSDKGSIPDRFSAQQFSDYHSELNMSSLELGDSALYFCASSPWGPETGELFFGEGSRLTVL.

The table lists this clone with many counts. The chain couples TRBV4-2 to TRBJ1-2, with TRBD1 identical over 9 bases. The CDR3 has 15 residues. V lost 4 bases to trimming and J lost 4 bases; unmatched junction nucleotides: 7. Germline V gene lookup returns CDR1 LGHNA and CDR2 YNFKEQ. Here the CDR3 reads CASSLLQGAGYGYTF. The CDR3 nucleotides are TGTGCCAGCAGCCTCCTACAGGGGGCGGGCTATGGCTACACCTTC.

The chain carries TRBV19 and TRBJ1-2; D is possibly TRBD1 (6 bases). There are 14 residues in the CDR3. Trimming removed 2 bases at V and 2 bases at J, with 9 bases between. The germline V gene encodes CDR1 LNHDA and CDR2 SQIVND (reference sequence). The CDR3 nucleotides are TGTGCCAGTAGTATATCACAGGGCAACTATGGCTACACCTTC. It codes for CASSISQGNYGYTF.

This rearrangement joins TRBV12-3 or TRBV12-4 to TRBJ2-7; weak D call: TRBD2 (5 bases). This CDR3 has 12 residues. The ends were cut back, 6 bases at V and 3 bases at J, with 9 bases in the middle. CDR3 in amino acids: CASSPDYYEQYF. In DNA, the CDR3 is TGTGCCAGCAGCCCCGACTACTACGAGCAGTACTTC.

This clone was seen just once. The CDR3 reads CASSPGGRDTGELFF. CDR3 nucleotide sequence: TGTGCCAGCAGCCCCGGGGGGCGGGACACCGGGGAGCTGTTTTTT. The chain joins TRBV5-4 to TRBJ2-2; D perhaps matches TRBD2 (7 bases). The germline CDR1 and CDR2 sequences are SGHNT and YYREEE (reference sequence). CDR3 length: 15 amino acids. Trimming stripped 4 bases from V and 3 bases from J, with 13 bases between.

The chain carries TRBV9 and TRBJ1-2; D may be TRBD1 (6 bases). Deletions cut 3 bases from V and 5 bases from J, with 11 bases between. Per the germline V gene, CDR1 is SGDLS and CDR2 is YYNGEE. The CDR3 has 13 residues. CDR3 nucleotide sequence: TGTGCCAGCAGCGGACAGGTCCTATATGGCTACACCTTC. Its protein product is CASSGQVLYGYTF.

This clone showed up many times. The rearrangement uses TRBV29-1 and TRBJ1-1, with TRBD1 as a possible D gene (6 bases). Germline values: CDR1 SQVTM, CDR2 ANQGSEA. V lost 6 bases and J lost 1, with 12 bases in between. This CDR3 has 13 residues. The CDR3 nucleotides read TGCAGCGTATCGGGACACACGAACACTGAAGCTTTCTTT. The encoded protein is CSVSGHTNTEAFF.

This clone was seen once. J is TRBJ2-5 and V is TRBV20-1; 7 nucleotides agree with TRBD2. The CDR3 has 14 amino acids. The junction had 8 bases not matched to a gene; V was cut back by 3 bases and J by 4 bases. Germline assignment: CDR1 DFQATT and CDR2 SNEGSKA (reference sequence). The CDR3 is CSASQRGARETQYF. DNA of the CDR3: TGCAGTGCTAGTCAGCGGGGAGCAAGAGAGACCCAGTACTTC.

This CDR3 reads CASSPTRSGTEYGYTF. The CDR3 region has the DNA TGTGCCAGCTCACCAACCCGATCCGGGACAGAATATGGCTACACCTTC. V gene TRBV18 combines with J gene TRBJ1-2, with 7 bases fitting TRBD1. Germline V gives CDR1 KGHSH, CDR2 LQKENI. The CDR3 runs to 16 residues. V gave up 2 bases and J gave up 5 bases; unmatched junction bases: 11.

The gene calls are TRBV7-9 and TRBJ1-5; D remains unclear. Germline values: CDR1 SEHNR, CDR2 FQNEAQ (reference sequence). V dropped 1 base and J dropped 11 bases, with 12 bases sitting between them. The CDR3 covers 13 residues. This chain's CDR3 is CASSLGGPQAQHF. CDR3 nucleotides: TGTGCCAGCAGCTTAGGTGGCCCCCAGGCCCAGCATTTT.

The chain combines TRBV5-4 with TRBJ2-3; D is unresolved. Trimming removed 0 bases at V and 0 bases at J, with 8 bases between. Germline-derived CDR1 and CDR2 are SGHNT and YYREEE (reference sequence). The CDR3 has 15 residues. CDR3 sequence: CASSLAGRSTDTQYF. The CDR3 nucleotides are TGTGCCAGCAGCTTGGCCGGCAGGAGCACAGATACGCAGTATTTT.

V gene TRBV3-1 (or the pseudogene TRBV3-2) combines with J gene TRBJ2-2, with D maybe TRBD1 (6 bases). CDR1 LGHDT and CDR2 YNNKEL come from the germline V gene (reference sequence). The length of the CDR3 is 17 residues. V shed 4 bases and J shed 1 base, with 16 bases lying between them. For the CDR3, the DNA is TGTGCCAGCAGCCCCCCCGGGACAACCCTGAACACCGGGGAGCTGTTTTTT. It encodes CASSPPGTTLNTGELFF.

The J gene is TRBJ1-5, the V gene TRBV11-2; possible D gene TRBD1, 6 bases. Germline V gene lookup returns CDR1 SGHAT and CDR2 FQNNGV. CDR3 size: 15 residues. The ends were cut back, 4 bases at V and 1 base at J, with 11 bases in the middle. The CDR3 here is CASSYRGQSNQPQHF. The CDR3 nucleotides read TGTGCCAGCAGCTATCGCGGACAGAGCAATCAGCCCCAGCATTTT.

As for this clone: Distinct nucleotide sequences in the sample also encode this CDR3. The chain carries TRBV7-3 and TRBJ2-7; 8 positions match TRBD2. CDR3 size: 15 residues. The trim removed 2 bases at V and 0 bases at J, leaving 3 bases unmatched. Germline V CDR1 and CDR2: SGHTA, FQGTGA. CDR3 bases: TGTGCCAGCAGCTTAGGCAGCGGGGGCTCCTACGAGCAGTACTTC. Residues: CASSLGSGGSYEQYF. Variable domain in full (rest from reference TRBV7-3 and TRBJ2-7): GAGVSQTPSNKVTEKGKYVELRCDPISGHTALYWYRQSLGQGPEFLIYFQGTGAADDSGLPNDRFFAVRPEGSVSTLKIQRTERGDSAVYLCASSLGSGGSYEQYFGPGTRLTVT.

The chain couples TRBV18 to TRBJ2-1, with TRBD2 identical over 7 bases. Trimming removed 3 bases from V and 7 bases from J; junction bases left unmatched: 6. This CDR3 is built from 14 residues. The germline V gene encodes CDR1 KGHSH and CDR2 LQKENI. DNA of the CDR3: TGTGCCAGCTCACCTCTCGCGGGGGATAATGAGCAGTTCTTC. Translation gives CASSPLAGDNEQFF.

This clone was picked up a small number of times. The V gene is TRBV30, the J gene TRBJ2-7; D is perhaps TRBD2 (5 bases). CDR1 and CDR2 (germline): GTSNPN, SVGIG (reference sequence). V was shortened by 3 bases and J by 7 bases, with 16 bases between the two germline ends. CDR3 size: 13 residues. The CDR3 loop reads CAWRGTGSGEQYF. The CDR3 region has the DNA TGTGCCTGGAGGGGCACGGGGAGTGGGGAGCAGTACTTC. Full variable domain (remainder filled in from reference TRBV30 and TRBJ2-7): SQTIHQWPATLVQPVGSPLSLECTVEGTSNPNLYWYRQAAGRGLQLLFYSVGIGQISSEVPQNLSASRPQDRQFILSSKKLLLSDSGFYLCAWRGTGSGEQYFGPGTRLTVT.

The chain links TRBV10-3 to TRBJ2-3; 16 bases fit TRBD2. With 1 base clipped from V and 5 bases from J, the junction kept 6 bases outside the gene matches. The CDR3 totals 18 residues. Germline V gene data show CDR1 as ENHRY and CDR2 as SYGVKD. CDR3 amino acids: CAISEFGTSGGAVDTQYF. The CDR3 DNA reads as TGTGCCATCAGTGAGTTCGGGACTAGCGGGGGGGCCGTAGATACGCAGTATTTT.

The rearrangement uses TRBV28 and TRBJ1-2; D call uncertain. This CDR3 has 14 amino acids. The ends were cut back, 2 bases at V and 2 bases at J, with 9 bases in the middle. Germline V gene data show CDR1 as MDHEN and CDR2 as SYDVKM. The CDR3 loop reads CASSLGAGNYGYTF. In DNA, the CDR3 is TGTGCCAGCAGTTTAGGCGCGGGGAACTATGGCTACACCTTC.

The genes are TRBV19 and TRBJ2-2; D might be TRBD2 (6 bases). This CDR3 region has 16 residues. CDR1 and CDR2 from the germline V gene are LNHDA and SQIVND (reference sequence). Trimming took 6 bases from V and 1 from J, leaving 15 bases between them. The CDR3, as DNA: TGTGCCAGTAGGAGGGCGGGGAATCAGAACACCGGGGAGCTGTTTTTT. Amino acids: CASRRAGNQNTGELFF.

This clone was seen a handful of times. The V call is TRBV3-1 (or the pseudogene TRBV3-2), the J call TRBJ2-5; tentative D call: TRBD1 (6 bases). Between the trimmed V and J ends, which lost 0 bases and 1 base, there was a span of 9 bases. Germline V gene sequence: CDR1 LGHDT, CDR2 YNNKEL (reference sequence). The CDR3 totals 15 residues. CDR3 sequence (DNA): TGTGCCAGCAGCCAAGAGGACAGATCCCAAGAGACCCAGTACTTC. Translated: CASSQEDRSQETQYF.